This TCR beta chain was sequenced for a study of blood T cells in healthy people across ages (dated by TCRdb to about 2015). For the wider study: In model experiments, template switching captured roughly one uniquely barcoded TCR beta cDNA molecule for every two T cells. The study measured age-related changes in TCR beta repertoire diversity using deep sequencing normalized with unique cDNA molecular identifiers. The donors were divided into four age groups: young (average around 17 years), middle-aged (roughly 40), aged (approximately 62) and long-lived (about 84). To avoid experimental bias, donors of different ages were spread randomly across the sequencing lanes. The study analyzed two additional independent replicas of 1 million unique cDNA reads from the same blood draw for two donors, one aged 18 to 30 and one aged 80 or older. Summary of the overall study and its limitations: The percentage of naive T cells measured by flow cytometry correlated strongly with observed TCR beta diversity. Estimates of total diversity based on one million sequenced T cells were regarded as lower bounds and as underestimates. Because the CMV infection status of the donors was unknown, age-related changes in expanded clonotypes may potentially have been confounded. Compared with the aged group, the long-lived group had more naive CD4+ T cells, fewer expanded clones and increased TCR diversity, a pattern suggesting age selection. Observed TCR beta diversity per million T cells fell roughly linearly with age, and a significant reduction was already apparent by age about 38. Since profiling was done on bulk unsorted PBMCs, naive and antigen-experienced compartments could not be conclusively compared.

Points on this clonotype: Its antigen has not been determined. Base qualities are not provided; no much larger clone lies one nucleotide away.

The CDR3 numbers 16 residues from cysteine through phenylalanine. The retained sequence is limited to the CDR3, 48 bases, with the frame set at the first base. The germline V gene (reference sequence) yields LNHNV for CDR1 and YYDKDF for CDR2. Unmatched junction bases come to 2, with V trimmed by 0 bases and J by 7 bases. The library was prepared using 5' RACE. TCRdb names Illumina HiSeq 2500 as the instrument used. A second PCR of about 7 to 12 cycles was run with a J-beta primer mix and a sample-barcoded 5' primer. A unique molecular identifier was introduced onto each TCR beta cDNA molecule by a template-switch 5' adaptor carrying 12 random nucleotides. Each sample yielded at least 2.5 million CDR3-containing paired-end reads. The Mint cDNA synthesis kit, primed by a TRBC-specific oligonucleotide, was used to synthesize first-strand cDNA from all RNA. Following uracil-DNA glycosylase treatment, all cDNA underwent a first 18-cycle PCR with the universal primers M1SS and BC2_uni_R. Regarding the original processing steps: For normalization, 1 million high-quality reads, each with a distinct molecular identifier, were randomly selected from each sample. Reads sharing molecular identifiers were discarded rather than binned into consensus sequences. MiTCR, set to a Q25 quality threshold and the strictest error-elimination algorithm, was used for CDR3 identification, clonotype clustering and error correction. Lower-bound total TCR beta diversity was estimated with a nonparametric unseen species model using Euler transformation. TCRdb trimmed public reads at Q25 via fastp, called clones via MiXCR and kept in-frame beta chains. Identical CDR3 protein sequences are pooled into one entry, listed with their most common genes and DNA. V and J calls and clone size were set by TCRdb, not the authors. The sample table holds approximately 800,000 distinct CDR3 sequences, of which about 61% were seen once. Approximately 24% of the sample comes from the top ten.

The donors were 40 or so Caucasian individuals from Russia, aged about 6 to 95 years, who were systemically healthy. Each donor gave ten milliliters of peripheral blood, collected into EDTA-treated Vacutainer tubes. Ficoll-Paque density-gradient centrifugation was used to isolate PBMCs, with at least 7 million per sample. Trizol reagent was used to extract total RNA from the PBMCs, yielding at least 5.5 micrograms per sample. Naive CD45RAhigh/CD27high T cell percentages were measured by flow cytometry on a PBMC aliquot from every donor. Sample: blood. The rearrangement combines TRBV15 with TRBJ2-1, and TRBD2 matches 14 of the central bases. This clonotype was obtained from a man in his forties in good health. The DNA is as follows: TGTGCCACCAGCAGAGAGCGGACTAGCGGGAGGAATGAGCAGTTCTTC. This encodes CATSRERTSGRNEQFF.